The present T cell receptor (beta chain) was sequenced within a study of cytomegalovirus exposure and HLA in healthy donors. Study-wide results and limits: Among TCR beta chains, those listed as cytomegalovirus-associated numbered around 160.

Concerning this clone itself: The antigen is undetermined.

The germline gives CDR1 SGHNT, CDR2 YYREEE (reference sequence). V was shortened by 0 bases and J by 3 bases, with 12 bases between the two germline ends. CDR3 length: 16 residues. The PCR made use of 60 Vbeta and 13 Jbeta primers. Only in-frame clones appear in the TCRdb table, and some are missing; sequencing was by immunoSEQ multiplex PCR. The sample lists roughly 150,000 clones, 76% seen once, with 1.5% to 2% in the top ten. The sample taken for sequencing was PBMCs. The chain couples TRBV5-4 to TRBJ2-2, with D hard to call. The sequence was obtained from a woman aged 40 to 49 in good health and CMV-seronegative. CDR3 protein: CASSLEPLADTGELFF. CDR3 nucleotides: TGTGCCAGCAGCTTGGAGCCCTTGGCGGACACCGGGGAGCTGTTTTTT.